The 9 T cell receptor beta chains listed next were all sequenced from one sample in a study of cytomegalovirus exposure and HLA in healthy donors. PCR employed 60 Vbeta and 13 Jbeta primers. Clones were read by immunoSEQ multiplex PCR, and TCRdb kept only the in-frame ones, dropping some. In the table there are approximately 170,000 clones, 77% of which are singletons. The sample comprised PBMCs. All receptors derive from a female donor in good health and CMV-seronegative.

The chain is built from TRBV28 and TRBJ1-4; unclear D gene. V lost 8 bases to trimming and J lost 8 bases, with 12 bases between them. Looked up from germline, CDR1 is MDHEN and CDR2 is SYDVKM. The CDR3 has 12 amino acids. CDR3 sequence (DNA): TGTGCCAGCCCCCCAGGTAACGAAAAACTGTTTTTT. This sequence encodes CASPPGNEKLFF.

This rearrangement joins TRBV4-1 to TRBJ2-7, with TRBD2 matching over 7 bases. Trimming cost V 0 bases and J 2 bases; bases outside gene matches: 7. CDR3 size: 16 residues. Germline values: CDR1 MGHRA, CDR2 YSYEKL. In DNA, the CDR3 is TGCGCCAGCAGCCAAGATTCTCCGGGGGGAACCTACGAGCAGTACTTC. This translates into CASSQDSPGGTYEQYF.

The J gene is TRBJ1-1, the V gene TRBV6-1; 8 bases agree with TRBD1. The V and J ends lost 4 bases and 10 bases, in that order; junction bases with no gene match: 11. In germline, CDR1 is MNHNS, CDR2 SASEGT. The CDR3 contains 14 residues. CDR3 protein: CASSAPGGGTVAFF. In DNA form, the CDR3 reads TGTGCCAGCAGTGCCCCAGGGGGCGGAACGGTAGCTTTCTTT.

The chain links TRBV7-3 to TRBJ2-7; the match to TRBD2 covers 7 bases. Germline assignment: CDR1 SGHTA and CDR2 FQGTGA. This CDR3 spans 12 amino acids. Trimming took 2 bases from V and 7 from J; bases not matched to a gene: 2. The CDR3 region has the DNA TGTGCCAGCAGCTTAGCGGGGGAGGAGCAGTACTTC. Translating it yields CASSLAGEEQYF.

The genes are TRBV10-3 and TRBJ2-6; TRBD1 is a possible D gene (6 bases). The CDR3 extends over 17 amino acids. V shed 4 bases and J shed 0 bases, with 13 bases lying between them. Per the germline V gene, CDR1 is ENHRY and CDR2 is SYGVKD. Here the CDR3 reads CAISGGQLGSGANVLTF. DNA for the CDR3: TGTGCCATCAGTGGGGGACAACTCGGCTCTGGGGCCAACGTCCTGACTTTC.

V and J are TRBV5-6 and TRBJ2-3; perhaps TRBD2 as D (5 bases). The V and J ends lost 1 base and 2 bases respectively, with 8 bases between them. Per the germline V gene, CDR1 is SGHDT and CDR2 is YYEEEE. This CDR3 spans 14 amino acids. DNA of the CDR3: TGTGCCAGCAGCTTGACTAGGAACACAGATACGCAGTATTTT. Its translation: CASSLTRNTDTQYF.

The V call is TRBV2, the J call TRBJ1-4, with D tentatively TRBD1 (6 bases). Between the trimmed V and J ends, which lost 2 bases and 3 bases, there was a span of 13 bases. CDR1 is SNHLY, CDR2 FYNNEI, per germline. The CDR3 runs 16 residues. CDR3 sequence (DNA): TGTGCCAGCAGTGAATCACAGGGTGATCCTAATGAAAAACTGTTTTTT. Translated, it gives CASSESQGDPNEKLFF.

CDR3 residues: CASSIGWATNYGYTF. DNA of the CDR3: TGTGCCAGTAGTATAGGTTGGGCAACTAACTATGGCTACACCTTC. This rearrangement joins TRBV19 to TRBJ1-2; D gene unclear. The V end lost 1 base, the J end lost 0 bases, and 9 bases lay between the germline ends. The CDR3 has 15 residues. The germline CDR1 and CDR2 sequences are LNHDA and SQIVND (reference sequence).

This chain links TRBV7-3 with TRBJ2-2, with D perhaps TRBD1 (6 bases). The ends were cut back, 0 bases at V and 3 bases at J, with 17 bases in the middle. Germline-derived CDR1 and CDR2 are SGHTA and FQGTGA. This CDR3 region has 18 residues. The CDR3 reads CASSLTFRGRGHTGELFF. CDR3 coding DNA: TGTGCCAGCAGCTTAACTTTTAGGGGGAGAGGACACACCGGGGAGCTGTTTTTT.